The clone carrying this T cell receptor (beta chain) occurred many times. Its cognate antigen is unknown. The sample belongs to a study of CD8+CD57+ T cells in acquired aplastic anemia. Profiling of TCR beta VDJ combinations and CDR3 sequences used genomic DNA as template. TCRdb re-analysed the reads in MiXCR, keeping a single row per CDR3 protein. The data show some 150,000 distinct CDR3 sequences, with less than 60% seen just once and 9.5% to 15% held by the top ten. The sequenced patients had an expansion of CD8+CD57+ cells seen by flow cytometry. All patients had severe acquired aplastic anemia. Study observations and caveats: Overlap between patients and controls comprised 25 to 35 CD8+ CDR3 sequences.

Trimming pared 0 bases from V and 3 bases from J, leaving 8 bases between. Germline V lookup: CDR1 LGHNA, CDR2 YNFKEQ. This CDR3 comprises 14 residues. The chain couples TRBV4-2 to TRBJ1-2; D gene ambiguous. This receptor was taken from a human donor with aplastic anemia. Sequencing was carried out using sorted CD4+, CD8+, or CD8+CD57+ T cells (not recorded which) from PBMCs. CDR3 in DNA: TGTGCCAGCAGCCAAGATTTAAGGGACTATGGCTACACCTTC. It specifies CASSQDLRDYGYTF.